Below are 24 T cell receptor beta chains sequenced from a single sample in a study of molecular identifiers for immune sequencing clone quantification. TCRdb itself ran the PCR reads through MiXCR, one entry per CDR3 protein. The data show about 500,000 distinct CDR3 sequences, about a fifth seen once. What was sequenced was naive CD8+ T cells from blood, with Jurkat cell RNA spiked in. As to subset: FACS-sorted CD8+CD4-CCR7+CD45RA+ naive T cells. These TCRs come from a human donor in good health. Some libraries in this study had Jurkat cell RNA spiked in.

This clonotype was recorded many times. V usage is TRBV27 and J usage is TRBJ1-5; the D gene is possibly TRBD1 (6 bases). CDR3 size: 13 residues. V was clipped by 6 bases and J by 5 bases, with 11 bases between them. CDR1 is MNHEY, CDR2 SMNVEV, per germline (reference sequence). CDR3 region: CASRVTGDQPQHF. The CDR3 DNA follows: TGTGCCAGCAGGGTGACAGGAGATCAGCCCCAGCATTTT.

At least ten counts were recorded for this clonotype. This chain uses TRBV20-1 with TRBJ1-1, with D hard to call. Per germline, CDR1 DFQATT and CDR2 SNEGSKA (reference sequence). This CDR3 has 13 residues. V was trimmed by 5 bases and J by 5 bases, leaving 15 bases between them. The CDR3 loop is CSAHGGVQTEAFF. DNA for the CDR3: TGCAGTGCTCACGGTGGGGTTCAAACTGAAGCTTTCTTT.

Concerning this clonotype itself: A much larger clonotype is one base distant, so this may be a read error. In this CDR3 the conserved last residue, phenylalanine or tryptophan, is missing, so a read error is likely. The V and J genes are TRBV6-2 or TRBV6-3 and TRBJ2-3; tentatively, D is TRBD2 (5 bases). Trimming shortened V by 5 bases and J by 6 bases, and 21 bases separated the two germline ends. Per the germline V gene, CDR1 is MNHEY and CDR2 is SVGEGT. The CDR3 is made up of 16 amino acids. This CDR3 is CASSTPGSRLFDTQYL. CDR3 bases: TGTGCCAGCAGTACACCGGGATCCCGACTTTTCGATACGCAGTATCTT.

This clonotype was seen only a few times. This chain links TRBV11-2 with TRBJ2-1; the match to TRBD2 covers 8 bases. The ends lost 4 bases at V and 0 bases at J; junction bases unmatched: 17. The CDR3 sequence is 20 residues long. Germline assignment: CDR1 SGHAT and CDR2 FQNNGV. CDR3 residues: CASSSLLGLDASGSYNEQFF. CDR3 bases: TGTGCCAGCAGCTCCCTCCTGGGACTAGATGCGTCCGGCTCCTACAATGAGCAGTTCTTC.

The sample holds many counts of this clonotype. Here the CDR3 reads CASSQERVGLDTQYF. CDR3 in DNA: TGCGCCAGCAGCCAAGAGCGGGTCGGACTAGATACGCAGTATTTT. The genes are TRBV4-1 and TRBJ2-3; D perhaps matches TRBD2 (5 bases). Germline CDR1 and CDR2: MGHRA and YSYEKL. V was shortened by 0 bases and J by 5 bases, with 12 bases between the two germline ends. The CDR3 has 15 residues.

The chain uses TRBV19 and TRBJ1-3, with D perhaps TRBD1 (6 bases). The V and J ends lost 3 bases and 1 base respectively, with 16 bases between them. The CDR3 extends over 17 amino acids. The germline V gene has CDR1 LNHDA and CDR2 SQIVND (reference sequence). Here the CDR3 reads CASSMGYRDTSGNTIYF. In DNA form, the CDR3 reads TGTGCCAGTAGTATGGGTTACAGGGACACATCTGGAAACACCATATATTTT.

This clonotype was seen more than once but under ten times. The chain employs TRBV11-2 and TRBJ2-5; a weak D match, TRBD2 (5 bases). CDR3 length: 15 amino acids. V lost 5 bases to trimming and J lost 5 bases, with 18 bases between them. CDR1 SGHAT and CDR2 FQNNGV come from the germline V gene. The CDR3 sequence is CASSPGTGDAETQYF. The CDR3 nucleotides read TGTGCCAGCAGCCCCGGCACCGGGGATGCGGAGACCCAGTACTTC.

This clonotype was seen repeatedly, ten times or more. The V call is TRBV20-1, the J call TRBJ2-3; 10 bases are a match to TRBD2. There are 15 residues in the CDR3. Losses at the gene ends were 5 bases for V and 0 bases for J; bases not matched to a gene: 5. The germline gives CDR1 DFQATT, CDR2 SNEGSKA (reference sequence). The DNA of the CDR3 is TGCAGTGCTGACGGGACTAGCGCAAGCACAGATACGCAGTATTTT. Translating gives CSADGTSASTDTQYF.

This clonotype has more than one count but fewer than ten. The V gene is TRBV5-6, the J gene TRBJ2-7; D remains unclear. Trimming took 0 bases from V and 0 from J, leaving 13 bases between them. From germline, CDR1 is SGHDT and CDR2 YYEEEE. The CDR3 extends over 16 amino acids. The CDR3 here is CASSLDVGPRSYEQYF. In DNA form, the CDR3 reads TGTGCCAGCAGCTTGGATGTCGGACCACGCTCCTACGAGCAGTACTTC.

This clonotype has ten or more counts. The gene calls are TRBV4-1 and TRBJ1-1; the D is unclear. Looked up from germline, CDR1 is MGHRA and CDR2 is YSYEKL. The CDR3 consists of 14 residues. Trimming removed 0 bases from V and 1 base from J, with 6 bases in between. The CDR3 is CASSQEPPNTEAFF. The CDR3 DNA follows: TGCGCCAGCAGCCAAGAACCACCGAACACTGAAGCTTTCTTT.

The V and J genes are TRBV29-1 and TRBJ1-4, with a possible D match to TRBD1 (6 bases). The CDR3 spans 14 residues. The germline V gene has CDR1 SQVTM and CDR2 ANQGSEA. The V gene lost 4 bases and the J gene lost 0 bases, with 9 bases spanning the gap. This CDR3 is CSVGSGATNEKLFF. DNA of the CDR3: TGCAGCGTTGGATCAGGGGCAACTAATGAAAAACTGTTTTTT.

This sequence joins TRBV27 and TRBJ1-1; possible D gene TRBD1, 6 bases. CDR3 length: 15 amino acids. Germline V gene data show CDR1 as MNHEY and CDR2 as SMNVEV (reference sequence). V was pared by 4 bases and J by 6 bases, with 18 bases between. CDR3 sequence (DNA): TGTGCCAGCAGTTCAAGACAGGCTGAGAAGCCTGAAGCTTTCTTT. This encodes CASSSRQAEKPEAFF.

This clonotype has at least ten counts. The rearrangement joins TRBV28 to TRBJ2-3; D remains unclear. The CDR3 is 13 amino acids. Trimming stripped 8 bases from V and 0 bases from J, with 9 bases between. Germline V lookup: CDR1 MDHEN, CDR2 SYDVKM. CDR3 bases: TGTGCCAGCGGCCGGGCTAGCACAGATACGCAGTATTTT. Its translation is CASGRASTDTQYF. Filled out from reference TRBV28 and TRBJ2-3, the complete variable domain reads DVKVTQSSRYLVKRTGEKVFLECVQDMDHENMFWYRQDPGLGLRLIYFSYDVKMKEKGDIPEGYSVSREKKERFSLILESASTNQTSMYLCASGRASTDTQYFGPGTRLTVL.

A few counts support this clonotype. J is TRBJ2-1 and V is TRBV19, with D perhaps matching TRBD2 (6 bases). Germline CDR1 LNHDA, CDR2 SQIVND (reference sequence). This CDR3 has 15 amino acids. The germline V and J ends were trimmed by 5 bases and 8 bases, with 19 bases remaining between them. CDR3 in DNA: TGTGCCAGTAGTGTACTAGCTCCCTTGAAAGATGAGCAGTTCTTC. Translation: CASSVLAPLKDEQFF.

This clonotype was recorded at least ten times. V usage is TRBV30 and J usage is TRBJ2-5; D is possibly TRBD2 (6 bases). Trimming took 0 bases from V and 4 from J, leaving 12 bases between them. The CDR3 is 14 amino acids. Germline V CDR1 and CDR2: GTSNPN, SVGIG (reference sequence). Here the CDR3 reads CAWSVVLASETQYF. In DNA form, the CDR3 reads TGTGCCTGGAGTGTAGTCCTAGCGTCAGAGACCCAGTACTTC. The variable domain in full, with the rest retrieved from reference TRBV30 and TRBJ2-5, is SQTIHQWPATLVQPVGSPLSLECTVEGTSNPNLYWYRQAAGRGLQLLFYSVGIGQISSEVPQNLSASRPQDRQFILSSKKLLLSDSGFYLCAWSVVLASETQYFGPGTRLLVL.

In regard to this clonotype: A much larger clone is a single base away; this may be a read error. The chain carries TRBV11-2 and TRBJ2-7; no clear D gene. Per the germline V gene, CDR1 is SGHAT and CDR2 is FQNNGV. The CDR3 is made up of 12 amino acids. The CDR3 spells CARSPRVHEQYF. The CDR3 DNA reads as TGTGCCCGCAGCCCCCGGGTCCACGAGCAGTACTTC.

This clonotype was seen repeatedly, ten times or more. The chain uses TRBV4-3 and TRBJ1-4; 7 bases agree with TRBD1. In germline, CDR1 is LGHNA, CDR2 YSLEER. The CDR3 sequence is 15 residues long. V lost 0 bases, J lost 8 bases, and 6 bases stayed unmatched. CDR3 sequence reads: CASSQDGQGGEKLFF. Written as DNA, the CDR3 is TGCGCCAGCAGCCAAGATGGGCAGGGGGGCGAAAAACTGTTTTTT.

The table lists this clonotype with many counts. The chain links TRBV5-1 to TRBJ2-7; D uncertain. Trimming pared 4 bases from V and 0 bases from J, leaving 11 bases between. This CDR3 has 14 amino acids. Germline lookup yields CDR1 SGHRS and CDR2 YFSETQ. The chain's CDR3 is CASSEENSSYEQYF. CDR3 nucleotide sequence: TGCGCCAGCAGCGAGGAGAACAGCTCCTACGAGCAGTACTTC.

This clonotype turned up a few times. The chain is built from TRBV3-1 and TRBJ2-6; D may be TRBD1 (5 bases). The CDR3 is 15 residues long. The germline gives CDR1 LGHDT, CDR2 YNNKEL (reference sequence). V gave up 4 bases and J gave up 4 bases, with 11 bases separating them. CDR3 loop: CASSLQGFGANVLTF. The DNA of the CDR3 is TGTGCCAGCAGCCTGCAGGGTTTCGGGGCCAACGTCCTGACTTTC. Full variable domain (rest looked up from reference TRBV3-1 and TRBJ2-6): DTAVSQTPKYLVTQMGNDKSIKCEQNLGHDTMYWYKQDSKKFLKIMFSYNNKELIINETVPNRFSPKSPDKAHLNLHINSLELGDSAVYFCASSLQGFGANVLTFGAGSRLTVL.

This clonotype was recorded many times. The chain joins TRBV29-1 to TRBJ1-4; D is undetermined. V was shortened by 4 bases and J by 8 bases, with 11 bases between the two germline ends. Germline CDR1 SQVTM, CDR2 ANQGSEA. CDR3 length: 12 residues. Here the CDR3 reads CSVGSLGEKLFF. The CDR3 region has the DNA TGCAGCGTTGGTTCGTTAGGGGAAAAACTGTTTTTT.

Worth noting for this clonotype: A much larger clone lies a single base off, so this may be a read error. This chain links TRBV29-1 with TRBJ2-7, with D perhaps assigned TRBD1 or TRBD2 (5 bases each). Germline V CDR1 and CDR2: SQVTM, ANQGSEA. This CDR3 comprises 12 residues. Trimming stripped 4 bases from V and 2 bases from J, with 9 bases between. CDR3 sequence (DNA): TGCAGCGTTGGGGACCTTCCCTACGAGCAGTACTTC. Its translation is CSVGDLPYEQYF.

DNA for the CDR3: TGTGCCAGCAGACCCACTAGCGGTGTAACCTACGAGCAGTACTTC. Residues: CASRPTSGVTYEQYF. The chain uses TRBV7-9 and TRBJ2-7, with 8 nucleotides matching TRBD2. This CDR3 comprises 15 residues. Trimming at V came to 6 bases and at J to 2 bases, leaving 9 bases not matched to a gene. Germline V CDR1 and CDR2: SEHNR, FQNEAQ (reference sequence).

This clonotype was recorded a few times. The chain is built from TRBV19 and TRBJ2-1, with D hard to call. Deletions cut 6 bases from V and 4 bases from J, with 10 bases between. The CDR3 consists of 13 residues. Per the germline V gene, CDR1 is LNHDA and CDR2 is SQIVND (reference sequence). The CDR3 nucleotides read TGTGCCAGTAGCCCGACGGAATACAATGAGCAGTTCTTC. This gives the protein CASSPTEYNEQFF.

Turning to this clonotype: A much larger clonotype is one base distant, so this may be a read error. The chain carries TRBV7-2 and TRBJ2-5; TRBD2 is a possible D gene (6 bases). Germline CDR1 is SGHTA and CDR2 is FQGNSA. This CDR3 region has 13 residues. The CDR3 loop reads CAGSGPLEETQYF. Here the CDR3 DNA reads TGTGCCGGCAGCGGGCCATTGGAAGAGACCCAGTACTTC.